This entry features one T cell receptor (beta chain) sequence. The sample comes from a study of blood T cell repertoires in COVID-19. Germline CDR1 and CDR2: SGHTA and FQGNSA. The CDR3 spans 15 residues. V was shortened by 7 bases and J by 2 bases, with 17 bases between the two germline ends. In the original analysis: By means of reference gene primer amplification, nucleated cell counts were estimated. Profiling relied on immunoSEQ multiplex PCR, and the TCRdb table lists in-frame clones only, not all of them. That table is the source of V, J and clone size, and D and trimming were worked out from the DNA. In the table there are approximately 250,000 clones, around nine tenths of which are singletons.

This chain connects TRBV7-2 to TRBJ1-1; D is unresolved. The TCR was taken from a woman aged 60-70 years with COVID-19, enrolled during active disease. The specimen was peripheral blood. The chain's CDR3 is CASTPRGFANTEAFF. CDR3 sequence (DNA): TGTGCCAGCACCCCACGGGGTTTTGCTAACACTGAAGCTTTCTTT.